These 25 T cell receptor beta chains came from one sample sequenced in a study of T cell changes during pregnancy in multiple sclerosis. The assay was immunoSEQ multiplex PCR, and TCRdb's table has in-frame clones only and misses some. Of roughly 46,000 clones listed, about 91% are singletons. Specimen: peripheral blood, collected in the third trimester of pregnancy. All receptors come from a female donor with multiple sclerosis, enrolled in a pregnancy study.

The chain recombines TRBV1 with TRBJ2-2; the table's D call of TRBD2 was not tested on the DNA. TRBV1 is marked as a pseudogene. The CDR3 length is 12 residues. The CDR3: CTSSLDTGELFF. Here the CDR3 DNA reads TGCACCAGCAGCCTCGACACCGGGGAGCTGTTTTTT.

The V and J genes are TRBV6-1 and TRBJ1-1, with 8 bases aligning to TRBD1. CDR1 MNHNS and CDR2 SASEGT come from the germline V gene. Trimming at V came to 6 bases and at J to 0 bases, leaving 6 bases not matched to a gene. This CDR3 has 15 amino acids. CDR3 bases: TGTGCCAGCAGGACAGGGGAAATCTTGAACACTGAAGCTTTCTTT. Its translation is CASRTGEILNTEAFF.

The chain is built from TRBV7-9 and TRBJ1-5; D uncertain. Germline-derived CDR1 and CDR2 are SEHNR and FQNEAQ (reference sequence). The CDR3 length is 12 residues. Trimming removed 5 bases from V and 4 bases from J, with 6 bases in between. In DNA, the CDR3 is TGTGCCAGCAGCCTTACTAATCAGCCCCAGCATTTT. Translating gives CASSLTNQPQHF.

The CDR3 nucleotides read TGTGCCAGCTCAGGACAGGTGGCTGGGGTCGAGCAGTACTTC. It is translated as CASSGQVAGVEQYF. The chain couples TRBV18 to TRBJ2-7; 7 bases line up with TRBD1. This CDR3 spans 14 amino acids. Germline V CDR1 and CDR2: KGHSH, LQKENI. Germline trimming cut 5 bases from V and 6 bases from J; bases unmatched to any gene: 10.

This chain connects TRBV30 to TRBJ1-2; D not certain. Trimming shortened V by 0 bases and J by 8 bases, and 13 bases separated the two germline ends. The CDR3 has 13 amino acids. In germline, CDR1 is GTSNPN, CDR2 SVGIG (reference sequence). CDR3 DNA sequence: TGTGCCTGGAGTGTGGTGGCTACGAGGGGCTACACCTTC. It is translated as CAWSVVATRGYTF.

The V gene is TRBV27, the J gene TRBJ1-3; D not certain. The CDR3 loop spans 14 amino acids. The V gene lost 3 bases and the J gene lost 2 bases, with 8 bases spanning the gap. Germline CDR1 is MNHEY and CDR2 is SMNVEV (reference sequence). CDR3 bases: TGTGCCAGCAGTTTGCGGGGAACTGGAAACACCATATATTTT. Translating gives CASSLRGTGNTIYF.

This clone was recorded only once. The genes are TRBV4-3 and TRBJ2-2; no clear D gene. V was pared by 2 bases and J by 2 bases, with 9 bases between. In germline, CDR1 is LGHNA, CDR2 YSLEER. This CDR3 has 15 residues. The DNA of the CDR3 is TGCGCCAGCAGCCAACACCAACATAACACCGGGGAGCTGTTTTTT. It encodes CASSQHQHNTGELFF.

The chain links TRBV27 to TRBJ2-7, with 8 positions matching TRBD1. The V gene end was trimmed by 8 bases and the J gene end by 1 base; junction bases not matched to a gene: 7. The CDR3 runs 14 residues. Germline lookup yields CDR1 MNHEY and CDR2 SMNVEV (reference sequence). CDR3 loop: CASGERDRSYEQYF. The CDR3 DNA follows: TGTGCCAGCGGAGAACGGGACAGGTCCTACGAGCAGTACTTC.

The J gene is TRBJ1-1, the V gene TRBV5-1, with TRBD1 matching 10 bases. Unmatched junction bases numbered 6, after V lost 0 bases and J lost 1 base. From germline, CDR1 is SGHRS and CDR2 YFSETQ. The CDR3 runs 17 residues. The CDR3 DNA reads as TGCGCCAGCAGCTTGGGACAGGGGGCTTTTGGGAACACTGAAGCTTTCTTT. Its protein product is CASSLGQGAFGNTEAFF.

The chain employs TRBV27 and TRBJ2-3, with D possibly TRBD1 on 5 matching bases. The V and J ends lost 2 bases and 4 bases respectively, with 10 bases between them. Germline lookup yields CDR1 MNHEY and CDR2 SMNVEV (reference sequence). CDR3 length equals 14 residues. The CDR3 loop reads CASSLVRAPDTQYF. CDR3 DNA: TGTGCCAGCAGTTTAGTCAGGGCCCCAGATACGCAGTATTTT.

The chain recombines TRBV5-6 with TRBJ2-7, with 9 bases that match TRBD2. Germline loops: CDR1 SGHDT, CDR2 YYEEEE. With V trimmed by 0 bases and J by 7 bases, 11 bases remained unmatched. The CDR3 is 16 residues long. The DNA of the CDR3 is TGTGCCAGCAGCTTGGCAGGGGTAGCGGGAGCTCCTGAGCAGTACTTC. This codes for CASSLAGVAGAPEQYF.

This chain uses TRBV28 with TRBJ2-4; TRBD2 might be the D (6 bases). In germline, CDR1 is MDHEN, CDR2 SYDVKM. V was clipped by 3 bases and J by 1 base, with 10 bases between them. This CDR3 has 15 amino acids. The CDR3 bases are TGTGCCAGCAGTTTGTCGGGGGTCGCCAAAAACATTCAGTACTTC. Translated: CASSLSGVAKNIQYF.

This chain links TRBV5-4 with TRBJ2-3, with 13 bases lining up with TRBD2. The CDR3 spans 16 residues. The V and J ends lost 2 bases and 6 bases, in that order; junction bases with no gene match: 6. In germline, CDR1 is SGHNT, CDR2 YYREEE (reference sequence). In DNA, the CDR3 is TGTGCCAGCAGCTTAAAGGGACTAGCGGGATTGGATACGCAGTATTTT. Protein: CASSLKGLAGLDTQYF.

This sequence joins TRBV9 and TRBJ1-2, with D uncertain. Per germline, CDR1 SGDLS and CDR2 YYNGEE. Trimming stripped 1 base from V and 4 bases from J, with 8 bases between. The length of the CDR3 is 13 residues. The CDR3 coding sequence is TGTGCCAGCAGCGTACGAGGAACCTATGGCTACACCTTC. Its protein is CASSVRGTYGYTF.

To note about this clone: This sample includes further DNA sequences coding for the same CDR3. The chain uses TRBV18 and TRBJ1-5, with 10 bases matching TRBD1. Germline V gene data show CDR1 as KGHSH and CDR2 as LQKENI. The CDR3 covers 15 residues. V lost 3 bases and J lost 2; bases outside the gene matches: 1. CDR3 nucleotide sequence: TGTGCCAGCTCACCCGGGACAGGGGGCAATCAGCCCCAGCATTTT. Its translation: CASSPGTGGNQPQHF.

The chain joins TRBV7-6 to TRBJ2-2; 7 bases agree with TRBD1. Germline V gives CDR1 SGHVS, CDR2 FNYEAQ. V trimming: 2 bases; J trimming: 1 base; junction bases outside the gene matches: 13. This CDR3 has 19 residues. CDR3 region: CASSLRTGPGVLNTGELFF. In DNA form, the CDR3 reads TGTGCCAGCAGCTTAAGGACAGGACCCGGTGTACTGAACACCGGGGAGCTGTTTTTT.

The chain is built from TRBV6-1 and TRBJ2-7; 12 bases fit TRBD1. Looked up from germline, CDR1 is MNHNS and CDR2 is SASEGT. Trimming removed 4 bases from V and 6 bases from J; junction bases left unmatched: 7. The CDR3 length is 15 residues. The CDR3 loop is CASSVPGQGAPEQYF. The CDR3 coding sequence is TGTGCCAGCAGTGTCCCGGGACAGGGGGCCCCCGAGCAGTACTTC.

This clone showed up just a few times. V is TRBV6-6 and J is TRBJ2-7; 8 bases are a match to TRBD2. V trimming: 5 bases; J trimming: 4 bases; junction bases outside the gene matches: 1. This CDR3 has 12 residues. The germline CDR1 and CDR2 sequences are MNHNY and SVGAGI (reference sequence). The DNA for the CDR3 is TGTGCCAGCAGTAGCGGGGGATACGAGCAGTACTTC. This sequence encodes CASSSGGYEQYF.

This clone was seen more than once but under ten times. The chain has TRBV6-5 and TRBJ1-2; no clear D. V lost 2 bases to trimming and J lost 7 bases, with 11 bases between them. Germline V gives CDR1 MNHEY, CDR2 SVGAGI. The CDR3 runs to 13 residues. CDR3 in amino acids: CASSYGRLGGYTF. Written as DNA, the CDR3 is TGTGCCAGCAGTTACGGCAGACTGGGTGGCTACACCTTC.

This sequence joins TRBV7-9 and TRBJ2-3; TRBD2 agrees at 7 bases. Germline lookup yields CDR1 SEHNR and CDR2 FQNEAQ (reference sequence). Unmatched junction bases numbered 7, after V lost 3 bases and J lost 1 base. This CDR3 has 16 amino acids. The CDR3, as DNA: TGTGCCAGCAGCTTCCTAACTAGCGACCGCACAGATACGCAGTATTTT. This sequence encodes CASSFLTSDRTDTQYF.

The DNA for the CDR3 is TGTGCCAGCAGCCCACAGTCTTCGCGGACAAGCACAGATACGCAGTATTTT. Its translation: CASSPQSSRTSTDTQYF. The genes are TRBV7-3 and TRBJ2-3; perhaps TRBD1 as D (5 bases). The CDR3 runs 17 residues. The ends were cut back, 5 bases at V and 0 bases at J, with 18 bases in the middle. Germline lookup yields CDR1 SGHTA and CDR2 FQGTGA.

The chain has TRBV19 and TRBJ1-1, with D possibly matching TRBD1 (5 bases). The germline gives CDR1 LNHDA, CDR2 SQIVND (reference sequence). The V end lost 3 bases, the J end lost 6 bases, and 11 bases lay between the germline ends. This CDR3 is built from 13 residues. The chain's CDR3 is CASSILGGAEAFF. In DNA, the CDR3 is TGTGCCAGTAGTATCCTGGGGGGTGCTGAAGCTTTCTTT.

The chain has TRBV4-3 and TRBJ2-3, with TRBD2 as a possible D gene (6 bases). Germline V gives CDR1 LGHNA, CDR2 YSLEER. Trimming removed 4 bases at V and 3 bases at J, with 17 bases between. The CDR3 extends over 16 amino acids. The CDR3 region has the DNA TGCGCCAGCAGCCCATCCGGGAGAGAGGCGACAGATACGCAGTATTTT. It is translated as CASSPSGREATDTQYF.

The V call is TRBV28, the J call TRBJ1-5, with 7 positions matching TRBD1. Germline V gene data show CDR1 as MDHEN and CDR2 as SYDVKM. This CDR3 comprises 14 residues. Losses at the gene ends were 6 bases for V and 7 bases for J; bases not matched to a gene: 9. CDR3 loop: CASRSGQEDQPQHF. In nucleotides, the CDR3 is TGTGCCAGCAGGTCCGGACAGGAGGACCAGCCCCAGCATTTT. The full variable domain, rest sourced from reference TRBV28 and TRBJ1-5, is DVKVTQSSRYLVKRTGEKVFLECVQDMDHENMFWYRQDPGLGLRLIYFSYDVKMKEKGDIPEGYSVSREKKERFSLILESASTNQTSMYLCASRSGQEDQPQHFGDGTRLSIL.

The chain carries TRBV4-2 and TRBJ2-7, with 11 nucleotides matching TRBD2. The J segment lost 5 bases and the V segment lost 4 bases, leaving 7 bases of the junction unmatched. This CDR3 is 15 amino acids long. The germline V gene encodes CDR1 LGHNA and CDR2 YNFKEQ. The CDR3 is CASSLHSGRGDEQYF. Here the CDR3 DNA reads TGTGCCAGCAGCCTCCATAGCGGGAGGGGGGACGAGCAGTACTTC.